The entry below describes one TCR beta chain. Its target is unknown. Profiled with immunoSEQ multiplex PCR; TCRdb holds only in-frame clones, not every one. The table lists approximately 530,000 clones, around 96% of them singletons, with about 0.059% in the top ten. The sample originates from a study of shared clonotypes between healthy human individuals. The V gene end was trimmed by 4 bases and the J gene end by 3 bases; junction bases not matched to a gene: 6. The CDR3 length is 15 residues. CDR1 is SEHNR and CDR2 is FQNEAQ in the germline V gene (reference sequence). Naive CD45RA+ and memory CD45RA-negative subsets were split from CD4+ cells. Study-wide points: Compared with memory subsets, naive subsets generally had larger estimated richness. Generation of non-shared clonotypes was less probable than generation of clonotypes shared by all four donors.

The source is a woman aged 25 to 39 in good health. The specimen was naive CD4+ T cells sorted from blood. Specified subset: CD45RA+ positively selected. This chain connects TRBV7-9 to TRBJ2-5; 9 nucleotides agree with TRBD1. Here the CDR3 reads CASSSEGTGKETQYF. The CDR3 bases are TGTGCCAGCAGCTCAGAGGGGACAGGGAAAGAGACCCAGTACTTC.